One and the same sample provided the 4 T cell receptor beta chains below, sequenced in a study of cytomegalovirus exposure and HLA in healthy donors. Both 60 Vbeta primers and 13 Jbeta primers went into the PCR. Sequenced by immunoSEQ multiplex PCR; TCRdb stores in-frame clones only, minus some. The table lists about 150,000 clones, around 10% of them singletons. Sequencing input: PBMCs. The receptors derive from a man aged 45-60 years in good health and CMV-seronegative.

This clone was observed a few times. This chain links TRBV5-6 with TRBJ2-5; maybe TRBD1 (5 bases). The length of the CDR3 is 15 residues. The germline V gene encodes CDR1 SGHDT and CDR2 YYEEEE. V shed 4 bases and J shed 0 bases, with 13 bases lying between them. CDR3 DNA: TGTGCCAGCAGCCCCCGACAGTTGTACCAAGAGACCCAGTACTTC. It encodes CASSPRQLYQETQYF.

V gene TRBV6-6 combines with J gene TRBJ1-6, with 9 bases identical to TRBD1. The CDR3 sequence is 15 residues long. The ends lost 0 bases at V and 10 bases at J; junction bases unmatched: 4. Germline V gene data show CDR1 as MNHNY and CDR2 as SVGAGI (reference sequence). The DNA of the CDR3 is TGTGCCAGCAGTTACTCGGACAGGGGAGGGTCACCCCTCCACTTT. Translated: CASSYSDRGGSPLHF.

The chain joins TRBV6-5 to TRBJ2-4; D is possibly TRBD1 (6 bases). Trimming pared 7 bases from V and 4 bases from J, leaving 11 bases between. The CDR3 covers 13 residues. The germline V gene has CDR1 MNHEY and CDR2 SVGAGI. CDR3 in DNA: TGTGCCAGCACCAAACAGGGAAAAAACATTCAGTACTTC. Its protein product is CASTKQGKNIQYF.

This clone was observed a handful of times. CDR3 protein: CASSVLQGARGYTF. DNA for the CDR3: TGTGCCAGCAGCGTACTACAGGGGGCGCGGGGCTACACCTTC. The chain employs TRBV5-6 and TRBJ1-2; TRBD1 matches at 9 bases. There are 14 residues in the CDR3. V was pared by 4 bases and J by 8 bases, with 9 bases of the junction left unmatched. Germline CDR1 is SGHDT and CDR2 is YYEEEE.